Listed here are 6 T cell receptor beta chains from one sample, sequenced in a study of blood T cell repertoires in COVID-19. The table came from immunoSEQ multiplex PCR; TCRdb's copy has only in-frame clones and leaves some out. The top ten clones hold about 10% of a sample with about 140,000 clones, about 90% of them seen once. The sequencing sample was made of peripheral blood. Source of these receptors: a woman aged 80 or older with acute or convalescent COVID-19.

This clone is a singleton in its sample. V gene TRBV2 combines with J gene TRBJ1-2; 10 bases line up with TRBD1. Trimming took 6 bases from V and 8 from J; bases not matched to a gene: 9. Germline CDR1 and CDR2: SNHLY and FYNNEI. This CDR3 has 14 amino acids. The CDR3 DNA is TGTGCCAGCAGGACAGGGGGCGCAGGACTCGGCTACACCTTC. Protein: CASRTGGAGLGYTF.

V gene TRBV6-2 or TRBV6-3 combines with J gene TRBJ1-2, with 8 nucleotides matching TRBD1. The V gene end was trimmed by 5 bases and the J gene end by 4 bases; junction bases not matched to a gene: 9. The germline V gene encodes CDR1 MNHEY and CDR2 SVGEGT. This CDR3 is 15 amino acids long. CDR3 nucleotide sequence: TGTGCCAGCAGTCACCCGAAGGACAGGGTCTATGGCTACACCTTC. This codes for CASSHPKDRVYGYTF.

The chain links TRBV27 to TRBJ1-2; 8 bases are shared with TRBD1. With 3 bases clipped from V and 4 bases from J, the junction kept 4 bases outside the gene matches. CDR3 length: 14 amino acids. Germline V CDR1 and CDR2: MNHEY, SMNVEV (reference sequence). The CDR3 is CASSFGTGGYGYTF. The CDR3 nucleotides are TGTGCCAGCAGTTTTGGGACAGGAGGCTATGGCTACACCTTC.

This rearrangement joins TRBV5-1 to TRBJ2-1; 8 bases are a match to TRBD2. The CDR3 totals 17 residues. Germline loops: CDR1 SGHRS, CDR2 YFSETQ. Trimming removed 4 bases from V and 0 bases from J; junction bases left unmatched: 9. CDR3 DNA: TGCGCCAGCAGCCCCGGTAGCGGGGACCCCTCCTACAATGAGCAGTTCTTC. Translated: CASSPGSGDPSYNEQFF.

The chain carries TRBV2 and TRBJ2-5, with 15 bases lining up with TRBD2. The germline gives CDR1 SNHLY, CDR2 FYNNEI. Trimming removed 4 bases from V and 1 base from J; junction bases left unmatched: 1. There are 16 residues in the CDR3. The CDR3 DNA is TGTGCCAGCAGTGTGGGACTAGCGGGGGGCCAAGAGACCCAGTACTTC. It specifies CASSVGLAGGQETQYF.

The chain has TRBV6-5 and TRBJ1-6, with D possibly being TRBD1 (6 bases). Trimming shortened V by 5 bases and J by 6 bases, and 14 bases separated the two germline ends. Looked up from germline, CDR1 is MNHEY and CDR2 is SVGAGI. The CDR3 loop spans 15 amino acids. Here the CDR3 DNA reads TGTGCCAGCAGTCGTAACAGGGAGGGTAATTCACCCCTCCACTTT. Translated: CASSRNREGNSPLHF.